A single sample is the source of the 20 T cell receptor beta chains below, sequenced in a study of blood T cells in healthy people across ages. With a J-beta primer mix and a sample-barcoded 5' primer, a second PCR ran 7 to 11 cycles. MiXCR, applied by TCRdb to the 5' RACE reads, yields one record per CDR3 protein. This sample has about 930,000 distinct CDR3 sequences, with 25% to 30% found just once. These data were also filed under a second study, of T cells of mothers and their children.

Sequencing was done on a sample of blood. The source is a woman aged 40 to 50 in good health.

The CDR3: CASSPDGSVNTEAFF. The CDR3 bases are TGTGCCAGCAGTCCCGACGGAAGTGTGAACACTGAAGCTTTCTTT. The chain links TRBV27 to TRBJ1-1; D gene uncertain. With 5 bases removed from V and 0 bases from J, the gap between germline ends came to 13 bases. The CDR3 length is 15 residues. The germline CDR1 and CDR2 sequences are MNHEY and SMNVEV (reference sequence).

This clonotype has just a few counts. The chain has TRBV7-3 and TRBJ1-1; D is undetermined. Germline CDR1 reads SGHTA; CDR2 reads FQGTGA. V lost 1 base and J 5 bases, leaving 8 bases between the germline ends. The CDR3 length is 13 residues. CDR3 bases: TGTGCCAGCAGCTTAATGATTCTGACTGAAGCTTTCTTT. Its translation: CASSLMILTEAFF.

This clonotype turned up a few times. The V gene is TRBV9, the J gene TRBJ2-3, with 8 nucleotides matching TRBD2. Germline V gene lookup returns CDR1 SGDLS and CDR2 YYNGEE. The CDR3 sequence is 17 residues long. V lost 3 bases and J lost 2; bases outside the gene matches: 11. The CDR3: CASSEEAGTRYTDTQYF. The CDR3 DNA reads TGTGCCAGCAGCGAGGAGGCCGGGACTAGATACACAGATACGCAGTATTTT.

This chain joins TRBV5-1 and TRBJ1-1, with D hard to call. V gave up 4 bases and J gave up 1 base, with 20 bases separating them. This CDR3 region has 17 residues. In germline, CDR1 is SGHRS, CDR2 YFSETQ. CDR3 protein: CASSPTDSAPGNTEAFF. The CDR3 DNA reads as TGCGCCAGCAGCCCGACTGACTCCGCACCGGGGAACACTGAAGCTTTCTTT.

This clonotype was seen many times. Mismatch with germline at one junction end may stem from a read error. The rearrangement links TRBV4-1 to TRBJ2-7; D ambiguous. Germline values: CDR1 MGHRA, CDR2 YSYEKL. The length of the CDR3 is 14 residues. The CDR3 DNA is TGTGCCAGCAGCCAGGCTCCGGGTTCCTACGAGCAGTACTTC. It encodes CASSQAPGSYEQYF.

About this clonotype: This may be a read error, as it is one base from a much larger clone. CDR3 residues: CSARDPNGRGHGETQYF. CDR3 nucleotides: TGCAGTGCTAGAGATCCCAACGGCAGGGGGCACGGGGAGACCCAGTACTTC. The chain couples TRBV20-1 to TRBJ2-5; 8 bases match TRBD1. Germline lookup yields CDR1 DFQATT and CDR2 SNEGSKA (reference sequence). The V segment lost 0 bases and the J segment 5 bases; nucleotides outside the gene matches: 14. The CDR3 totals 17 residues.

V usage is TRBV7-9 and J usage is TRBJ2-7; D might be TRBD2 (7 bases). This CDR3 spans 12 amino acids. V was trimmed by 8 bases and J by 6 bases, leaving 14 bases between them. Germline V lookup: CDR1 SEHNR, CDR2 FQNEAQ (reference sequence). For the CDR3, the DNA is TGTGCCAGCCGGGCCGGGGGGCTCGAGCAGTACGTC. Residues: CASRAGGLEQYV.

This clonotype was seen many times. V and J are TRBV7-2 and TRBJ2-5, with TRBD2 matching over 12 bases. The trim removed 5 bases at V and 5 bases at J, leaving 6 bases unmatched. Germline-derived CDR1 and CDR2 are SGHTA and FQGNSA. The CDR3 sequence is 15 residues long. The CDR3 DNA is TGTGCCAGCAGCCAGACTAGCGGGGGCGGGGAGACCCAGTACTTC. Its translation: CASSQTSGGGETQYF.

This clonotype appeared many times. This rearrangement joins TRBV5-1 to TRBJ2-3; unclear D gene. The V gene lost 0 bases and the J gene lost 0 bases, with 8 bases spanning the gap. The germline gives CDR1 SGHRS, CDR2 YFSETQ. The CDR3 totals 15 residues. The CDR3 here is CASSLGGTSTDTQYF. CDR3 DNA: TGCGCCAGCAGCTTGGGGGGAACTAGCACAGATACGCAGTATTTT.

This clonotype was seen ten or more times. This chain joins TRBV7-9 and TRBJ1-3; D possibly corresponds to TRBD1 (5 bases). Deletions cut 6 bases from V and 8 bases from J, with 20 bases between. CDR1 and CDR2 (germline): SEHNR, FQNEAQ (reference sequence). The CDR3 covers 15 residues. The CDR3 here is CASSPRFQGGYTIYF. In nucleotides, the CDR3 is TGTGCCAGCAGTCCTAGGTTCCAGGGCGGCTACACCATATATTTT.

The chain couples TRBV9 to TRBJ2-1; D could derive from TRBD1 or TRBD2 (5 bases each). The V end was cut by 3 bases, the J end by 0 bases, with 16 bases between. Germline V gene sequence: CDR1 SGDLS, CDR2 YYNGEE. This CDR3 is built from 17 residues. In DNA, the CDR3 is TGTGCCAGCAGCGCACCCTATGGGGGAAGCTCCTACAATGAGCAGTTCTTC. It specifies CASSAPYGGSSYNEQFF.

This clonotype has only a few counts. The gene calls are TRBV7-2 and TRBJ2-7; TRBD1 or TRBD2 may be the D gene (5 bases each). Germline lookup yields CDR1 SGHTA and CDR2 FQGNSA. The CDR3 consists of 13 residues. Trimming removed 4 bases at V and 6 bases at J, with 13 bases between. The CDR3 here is CASSSPVGAEQYF. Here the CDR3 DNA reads TGTGCCAGCAGCTCACCCGTCGGGGCCGAGCAGTACTTC.

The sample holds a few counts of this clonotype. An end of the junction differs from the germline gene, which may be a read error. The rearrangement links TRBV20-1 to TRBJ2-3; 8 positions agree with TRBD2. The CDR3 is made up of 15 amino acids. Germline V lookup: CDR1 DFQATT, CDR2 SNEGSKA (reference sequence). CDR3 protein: CNARRVAGRTDTQYF. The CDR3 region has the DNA TGCAATGCTAGACGAGTAGCGGGGAGGACAGATACGCAGTATTTT.

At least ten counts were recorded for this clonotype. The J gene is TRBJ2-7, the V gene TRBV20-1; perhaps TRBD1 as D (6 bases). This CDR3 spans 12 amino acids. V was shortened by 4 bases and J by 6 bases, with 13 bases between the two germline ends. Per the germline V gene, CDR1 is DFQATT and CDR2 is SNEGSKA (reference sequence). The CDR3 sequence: CSATRQASEQYF. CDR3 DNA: TGCAGTGCTACTAGACAGGCCTCCGAGCAGTACTTC.

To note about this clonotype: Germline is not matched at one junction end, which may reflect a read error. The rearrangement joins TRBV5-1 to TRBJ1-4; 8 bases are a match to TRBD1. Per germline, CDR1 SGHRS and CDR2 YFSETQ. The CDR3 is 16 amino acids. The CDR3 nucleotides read TGCACCAGCAGCCCTCAGGGACAGGCCCAATATGAAAAACTGTTTTTT. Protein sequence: CTSSPQGQAQYEKLFF.

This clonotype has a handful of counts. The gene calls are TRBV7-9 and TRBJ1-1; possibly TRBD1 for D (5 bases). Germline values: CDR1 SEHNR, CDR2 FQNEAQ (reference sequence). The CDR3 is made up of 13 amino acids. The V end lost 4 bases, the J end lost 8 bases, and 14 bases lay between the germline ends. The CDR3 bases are TGTGCCAGCAGCTCCTCGACAGCGGGGGAAGCTTTCTTT. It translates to CASSSSTAGEAFF.

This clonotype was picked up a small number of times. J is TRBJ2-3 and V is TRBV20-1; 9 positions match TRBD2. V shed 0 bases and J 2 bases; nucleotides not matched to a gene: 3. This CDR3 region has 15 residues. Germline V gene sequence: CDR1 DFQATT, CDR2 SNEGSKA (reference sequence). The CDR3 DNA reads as TGCAGTGCTAGAGATCGCGGGGGGGCCACAGATACGCAGTATTTT. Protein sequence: CSARDRGGATDTQYF.

CDR3: CASSPQGRVGETQYF. CDR3 bases: TGCGCCAGCAGCCCTCAGGGAAGAGTCGGAGAGACCCAGTACTTC. The V call is TRBV5-1, the J call TRBJ2-5; D possibly corresponds to TRBD1 (5 bases). V was clipped by 4 bases and J by 4 bases, with 17 bases between them. This CDR3 has 15 amino acids. CDR1 is SGHRS and CDR2 is YFSETQ in the germline V gene.

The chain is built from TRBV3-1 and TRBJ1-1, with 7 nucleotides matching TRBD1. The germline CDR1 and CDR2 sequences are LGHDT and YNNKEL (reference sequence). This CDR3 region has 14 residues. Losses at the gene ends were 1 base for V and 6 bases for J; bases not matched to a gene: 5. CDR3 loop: CASSQVTGAAEAFF. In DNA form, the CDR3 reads TGTGCCAGCAGCCAAGTCACAGGGGCAGCTGAAGCTTTCTTT.

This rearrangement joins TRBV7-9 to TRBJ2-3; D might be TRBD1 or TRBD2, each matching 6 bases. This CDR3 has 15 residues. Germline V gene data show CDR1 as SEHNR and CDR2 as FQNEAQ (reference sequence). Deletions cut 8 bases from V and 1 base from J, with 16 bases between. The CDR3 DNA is TGTGCCAGCGATGGTGGGGGGCCGCGCACAGATACGCAGTATTTT. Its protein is CASDGGGPRTDTQYF.